Listed here are 30 T cell receptor beta chains from one sample, sequenced in a study of shared clonotypes between healthy human individuals. The naive CD8 fraction comprised CD45RO-negative cells positively selected for CCR7 and excluded terminally differentiated effector memory CD45RA+ cells. Data came from immunoSEQ multiplex PCR; TCRdb stores just in-frame clones and leaves some out. The profile shows about 2 million clones, about 95% of them singletons. The sequenced material came from naive CD8+ T cells sorted from blood. The receptors derive from a young man in good health.

The chain carries TRBV11-2 and TRBJ2-2; 7 nucleotides match TRBD2. Trimming took 1 base from V and 6 from J; bases not matched to a gene: 8. Germline loops: CDR1 SGHAT, CDR2 FQNNGV. This CDR3 is built from 16 residues. As DNA, the CDR3 is TGTGCCAGCAGCTTAGTTCCGGGAGGAGGACCCGGGGAGCTGTTTTTT. Translation: CASSLVPGGGPGELFF.

This clone came up once. V and J are TRBV19 and TRBJ2-7; 15 bases match TRBD2. The CDR3 has 16 residues. The junction had 3 bases not matched to a gene; V was cut back by 3 bases and J by 3 bases. Per the germline V gene, CDR1 is LNHDA and CDR2 is SQIVND (reference sequence). The chain's CDR3 is CASSMGLAGGLYEQYF. CDR3 bases: TGTGCCAGTAGTATGGGACTAGCGGGAGGTCTCTACGAGCAGTACTTC. The full variable domain, with the rest looked up from reference TRBV19 and TRBJ2-7, is DGGITQSPKYLFRKEGQNVTLSCEQNLNHDAMYWYRQDPGQGLRLIYYSQIVNDFQKGDIAEGYSVSREKKESFPLTVTSAQKNPTAFYLCASSMGLAGGLYEQYFGPGTRLTVT.

The gene calls are TRBV10-1 and TRBJ1-5; maybe TRBD1 (5 bases). Germline V CDR1 and CDR2: WNHNN, SYGVQD (reference sequence). V was shortened by 0 bases and J by 7 bases, with 10 bases between the two germline ends. This CDR3 has 14 amino acids. The CDR3 nucleotides are TGCGCCAGCAGTGAGTCGGGGGGACCCCAGCCCCAGCATTTT. Translated, it gives CASSESGGPQPQHF.

The chain links TRBV5-5 to TRBJ2-7, with 16 bases that match TRBD2. Germline lookup yields CDR1 SGHKS and CDR2 YYEKEE (reference sequence). The CDR3 consists of 16 residues. V shed 7 bases and J 2 bases; nucleotides not matched to a gene: 6. The CDR3 nucleotides read TGTGCCAGCCAGGGACTAGCGGGAGGGGATGCCTACGAGCAGTACTTC. Amino acids: CASQGLAGGDAYEQYF.

The chain joins TRBV5-1 to TRBJ2-1, with 8 bases fitting TRBD2. The trim removed 0 bases at V and 5 bases at J, leaving 10 bases unmatched. The germline CDR1 and CDR2 sequences are SGHRS and YFSETQ. The CDR3 has 17 residues. This CDR3 is CASSLVGGLVTHNEQFF. The CDR3 nucleotides read TGCGCCAGCAGCTTGGTTGGGGGACTAGTAACACACAATGAGCAGTTCTTC.

This chain uses TRBV9 with TRBJ1-6; no definite D call. The CDR3 spans 17 residues. V was trimmed by 2 bases and J by 0 bases, leaving 12 bases between them. The V gene's germline CDR1 is SGDLS and CDR2 YYNGEE. The DNA of the CDR3 is TGTGCCAGCAGCGTCGGCAGTCACGGCTCCTATAATTCACCCCTCCACTTT. This gives the protein CASSVGSHGSYNSPLHF.

Of note for this clone: The sample contains more than one DNA sequence encoding this CDR3. The chain has TRBV11-2 and TRBJ2-7; D is unresolved. V was clipped by 5 bases and J by 3 bases, with 11 bases between them. The CDR3 has 13 residues. Germline V gene lookup returns CDR1 SGHAT and CDR2 FQNNGV. CDR3 coding DNA: TGTGCCAGCAGCCTTTCCCCCGGCTACGAGCAGTACTTC. Translated: CASSLSPGYEQYF.

The V gene is TRBV7-9, the J gene TRBJ1-2; D unclear. Trimming shortened V by 3 bases and J by 1 base, and 9 bases separated the two germline ends. The germline V gene encodes CDR1 SEHNR and CDR2 FQNEAQ (reference sequence). This CDR3 comprises 14 residues. The CDR3 spells CASSLGRLNYGYTF. The CDR3 DNA reads as TGTGCCAGCAGCTTGGGCAGGCTTAACTATGGCTACACCTTC.

Worth noting for this clone: The identical CDR3 is also encoded by other nucleotide sequences in the sample. The gene calls are TRBV27 and TRBJ2-2, with TRBD2 matching over 7 bases. CDR1 is MNHEY and CDR2 is SMNVEV in the germline V gene (reference sequence). Trimming at V came to 3 bases and at J to 6 bases, leaving 7 bases not matched to a gene. CDR3 length equals 15 residues. The chain's CDR3 is CASSFGLAGAGELFF. CDR3 DNA sequence: TGTGCCAGCAGTTTCGGTTTAGCGGGCGCCGGGGAGCTGTTTTTT.

The CDR3 DNA follows: TGTGCCAGCAGCCAAGCTGATCCTGGGAGTTACATGAACACTGAAGCTTTCTTT. Translation: CASSQADPGSYMNTEAFF. J is TRBJ1-1 and V is TRBV14; D gene uncertain. V lost 1 base and J 0 bases, leaving 18 bases between the germline ends. Germline assignment: CDR1 SGHDN and CDR2 FVKESK. This CDR3 contains 18 residues.

A note on this clone: The same CDR3 can be traced to other DNA sequences in this sample. The chain links TRBV27 to TRBJ2-5; a weak D match, TRBD1 (5 bases). This CDR3 is built from 14 residues. The germline gives CDR1 MNHEY, CDR2 SMNVEV (reference sequence). The V and J ends lost 4 bases and 1 base respectively, with 10 bases between them. CDR3: CASSSLGLQETQYF. The DNA of the CDR3 is TGTGCCAGCAGTTCCCTGGGGCTCCAAGAGACCCAGTACTTC.

In this sample, this clone turned up once. The rearrangement joins TRBV5-1 to TRBJ2-7, with 7 bases fitting TRBD1. The V gene end was trimmed by 3 bases and the J gene end by 5 bases; junction bases not matched to a gene: 8. The CDR3 totals 14 residues. Germline-derived CDR1 and CDR2 are SGHRS and YFSETQ. The CDR3 nucleotides are TGCGCCAGCAGCTGGGGGACAGAAGCGAACGAGCAGTACTTC. This codes for CASSWGTEANEQYF.

The rearrangement joins TRBV5-6 to TRBJ2-7; no clear D. V lost 1 base to trimming and J lost 7 bases, with 9 bases between them. The germline V gene has CDR1 SGHDT and CDR2 YYEEEE. The CDR3 is made up of 12 amino acids. CDR3 residues: CASSLPAREQYF. The CDR3 region has the DNA TGTGCCAGCAGCTTGCCTGCTCGGGAGCAGTACTTC.

V is TRBV30 and J is TRBJ2-1; TRBD2 matches at 10 bases. After removal of 1 base from V and 3 bases from J, the junction contained 9 bases not matched to a gene. The CDR3 runs 17 residues. CDR1 is GTSNPN and CDR2 is SVGIG in the germline V gene (reference sequence). CDR3 nucleotides: TGTGCCTGGAGTGCCAGCGGGAGGGCCCACTACTACAATGAGCAGTTCTTC. Translating gives CAWSASGRAHYYNEQFF.

A remark on this clone: The identical CDR3 is also encoded by other nucleotide sequences in the sample. The genes are TRBV6-5 and TRBJ1-1; D is unclear. The CDR3 sequence is 13 residues long. From germline, CDR1 is MNHEY and CDR2 SVGAGI. The ends were cut back, 0 bases at V and 3 bases at J, with 5 bases in the middle. The CDR3 loop reads CASSYSPDTEAFF. CDR3 sequence (DNA): TGTGCCAGCAGTTACTCCCCCGACACTGAAGCTTTCTTT.

This clone was recorded once. This chain links TRBV14 with TRBJ2-7, with 9 positions matching TRBD2. V lost 6 bases to trimming and J lost 2 bases; unmatched junction nucleotides: 2. The CDR3 has 13 amino acids. Germline V gives CDR1 SGHDN, CDR2 FVKESK. The CDR3, as DNA: TGTGCCAGCAGGGGGACTAGCACCTACGAGCAGTACTTC. It translates to CASRGTSTYEQYF.

The V call is TRBV29-1, the J call TRBJ2-3; 8 positions match TRBD1. Germline trimming cut 3 bases from V and 0 bases from J; bases unmatched to any gene: 5. CDR1 and CDR2 from the germline V gene are SQVTM and ANQGSEA. The CDR3 is 15 amino acids. The CDR3 DNA reads as TGCAGCGTTGATTTGGACAGGGTGAGCACAGATACGCAGTATTTT. Translating it yields CSVDLDRVSTDTQYF.

The rearrangement links TRBV7-6 to TRBJ2-2; D is unresolved. The CDR3 consists of 16 residues. Germline V lookup: CDR1 SGHVS, CDR2 FNYEAQ. Trimming cost V 6 bases and J 3 bases, with 17 bases left between them. CDR3 loop: CASRLLMDADTGELFF. In DNA, the CDR3 is TGTGCCAGCAGGCTCCTTATGGACGCGGACACCGGGGAGCTGTTTTTT.

This sequence joins TRBV2 and TRBJ2-1; D remains ambiguous. The CDR3 runs 14 residues. Trimming took 2 bases from V and 0 from J, leaving 5 bases between them. CDR1 SNHLY and CDR2 FYNNEI come from the germline V gene. CDR3 DNA sequence: TGTGCCAGCAGTGAAAAAAGCTCCTACAATGAGCAGTTCTTC. It encodes CASSEKSSYNEQFF.

The chain links TRBV27 to TRBJ2-1; D not resolved. Germline CDR1 MNHEY, CDR2 SMNVEV (reference sequence). This CDR3 has 13 residues. The V and J ends lost 1 base and 5 bases respectively, with 6 bases between them. This CDR3 reads CASSLYGNNEQFF. For the CDR3, the DNA is TGTGCCAGCAGTTTATACGGAAACAATGAGCAGTTCTTC.

The genes are TRBV7-8 and TRBJ2-1; D assignment may be TRBD1 or TRBD2 (5 bases each). Deletions cut 1 base from V and 1 base from J, with 11 bases between. The length of the CDR3 is 16 residues. Germline lookup yields CDR1 SGHVS and CDR2 FQNEAQ. Written as DNA, the CDR3 is TGTGCCAGCAGCTTAGAGGCAGGGACGTCCTACAATGAGCAGTTCTTC. Its protein is CASSLEAGTSYNEQFF.

The rearrangement uses TRBV5-8 and TRBJ2-7; 7 bases match TRBD1. With 4 bases clipped from V and 1 base from J, the junction kept 14 bases outside the gene matches. The CDR3 spans 17 residues. The germline V gene encodes CDR1 SGHTS and CDR2 YDEGEE. The CDR3 is CASSTGGRDSLSYEQYF. The CDR3 DNA reads as TGTGCCAGCAGCACAGGTGGCCGGGACAGCTTGTCCTACGAGCAGTACTTC.

The chain carries TRBV9 and TRBJ2-5, with D tentatively TRBD1 or TRBD2 (5 bases each). The CDR3 is 14 residues long. V lost 3 bases and J 4 bases, leaving 13 bases between the germline ends. Germline-derived CDR1 and CDR2 are SGDLS and YYNGEE. CDR3: CASSGRGAGETQYF. The CDR3 DNA follows: TGTGCCAGCAGCGGCCGAGGGGCCGGAGAGACCCAGTACTTC.

The rearrangement uses TRBV25-1 and TRBJ1-2, with D unresolved. Germline assignment: CDR1 MGHDK and CDR2 SYGVNS. The CDR3 length is 16 residues. The V end lost 3 bases, the J end lost 4 bases, and 18 bases lay between the germline ends. In DNA form, the CDR3 reads TGTGCCAGCAGTGACCTAACCGGGCTCCAACCCTATGGCTACACCTTC. As protein: CASSDLTGLQPYGYTF.

The rearrangement joins TRBV7-9 to TRBJ2-5, with 11 bases identical to TRBD1. Germline trimming cut 5 bases from V and 4 bases from J; bases unmatched to any gene: 9. CDR1 SEHNR and CDR2 FQNEAQ come from the germline V gene (reference sequence). The length of the CDR3 is 16 residues. The CDR3 sequence is CASSALGTGGRETQYF. CDR3 DNA sequence: TGTGCCAGCAGCGCCTTAGGGACAGGGGGGCGAGAGACCCAGTACTTC. The full variable domain, rest sourced from reference TRBV7-9 and TRBJ2-5, is DTGVSQNPRHKITKRGQNVTFRCDPISEHNRLYWYRQTLGQGPEFLTYFQNEAQLEKSRLLSDRFSAERPKGSFSTLEIQRTEQGDSAMYLCASSALGTGGRETQYFGPGTRLLVL.

The chain employs TRBV5-1 and TRBJ2-3; D gene unclear. CDR1 SGHRS and CDR2 YFSETQ come from the germline V gene. Trimming shortened V by 3 bases and J by 3 bases, and 14 bases separated the two germline ends. The CDR3 consists of 15 residues. The CDR3 sequence is CASSSDKARTDTQYF. In nucleotides, the CDR3 is TGCGCCAGCAGCTCTGACAAAGCGAGAACAGATACGCAGTATTTT. The variable domain in full, with the rest retrieved from reference TRBV5-1 and TRBJ2-3, is KAGVTQTPRYLIKTRGQQVTLSCSPISGHRSVSWYQQTPGQGLQFLFEYFSETQRNKGNFPGRFSGRQFSNSRSEMNVSTLELGDSALYLCASSSDKARTDTQYFGPGTRLTVL.

The CDR3 coding sequence is TGCAGCGTGGACCAGGACAGCATCCAAGAGACCCAGTACTTC. Its translation is CSVDQDSIQETQYF. The chain carries TRBV29-1 and TRBJ2-5; TRBD1 is a possible D gene (6 bases). This CDR3 has 14 residues. Trimming pared 6 bases from V and 1 base from J, leaving 15 bases between. Germline V lookup: CDR1 SQVTM, CDR2 ANQGSEA.

J is TRBJ1-1 and V is TRBV4-2; D remains ambiguous. Germline V gene data show CDR1 as LGHNA and CDR2 as YNFKEQ. This CDR3 spans 16 amino acids. The germline V and J ends were trimmed by 0 bases and 2 bases, with 13 bases remaining between them. The CDR3 DNA reads as TGTGCCAGCAGCCAAGATTTAGGGTCCAGTAACACTGAAGCTTTCTTT. This gives the protein CASSQDLGSSNTEAFF.

The V call is TRBV11-2, the J call TRBJ1-1, with D possibly matching TRBD1 (6 bases). Looked up from germline, CDR1 is SGHAT and CDR2 is FQNNGV. CDR3 length equals 15 residues. V lost 1 base and J 3 bases, leaving 12 bases between the germline ends. The DNA for the CDR3 is TGTGCCAGCAGCTTAGGCGCGGGGGCCGACACTGAAGCTTTCTTT. Residues: CASSLGAGADTEAFF.

The chain couples TRBV20-1 to TRBJ2-3; D is uncertain. V was trimmed by 6 bases and J by 6 bases, leaving 10 bases between them. CDR1 DFQATT and CDR2 SNEGSKA come from the germline V gene (reference sequence). This CDR3 is built from 11 residues. In DNA, the CDR3 is TGCAGTGCCGGTTACGGGGATACGCAGTATTTT. This codes for CSAGYGDTQYF.